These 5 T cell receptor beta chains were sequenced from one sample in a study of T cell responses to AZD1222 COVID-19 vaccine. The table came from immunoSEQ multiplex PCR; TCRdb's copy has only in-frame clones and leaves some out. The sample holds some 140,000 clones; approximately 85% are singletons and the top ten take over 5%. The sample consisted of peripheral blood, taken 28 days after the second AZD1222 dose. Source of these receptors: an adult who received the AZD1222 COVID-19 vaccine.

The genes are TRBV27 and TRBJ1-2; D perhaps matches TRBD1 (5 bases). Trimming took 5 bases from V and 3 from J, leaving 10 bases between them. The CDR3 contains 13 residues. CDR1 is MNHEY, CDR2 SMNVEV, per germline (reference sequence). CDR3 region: CASSRTRDYGYTF. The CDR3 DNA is TGTGCCAGCAGTCGGACCAGGGACTATGGCTACACCTTC.

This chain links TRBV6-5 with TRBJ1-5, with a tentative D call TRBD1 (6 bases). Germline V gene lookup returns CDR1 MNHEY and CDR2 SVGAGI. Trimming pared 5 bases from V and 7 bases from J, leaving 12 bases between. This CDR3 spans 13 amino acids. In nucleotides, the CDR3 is TGTGCCAGCAGTAAGGAGGGGGTGCAGCCCCAGCATTTT. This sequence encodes CASSKEGVQPQHF.

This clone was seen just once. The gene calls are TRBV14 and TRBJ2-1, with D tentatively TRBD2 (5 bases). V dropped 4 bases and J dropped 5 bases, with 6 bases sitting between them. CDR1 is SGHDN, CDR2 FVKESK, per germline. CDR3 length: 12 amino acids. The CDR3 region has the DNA TGTGCCAGCAGCCGACTAAACAATGAGCAGTTCTTC. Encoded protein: CASSRLNNEQFF.

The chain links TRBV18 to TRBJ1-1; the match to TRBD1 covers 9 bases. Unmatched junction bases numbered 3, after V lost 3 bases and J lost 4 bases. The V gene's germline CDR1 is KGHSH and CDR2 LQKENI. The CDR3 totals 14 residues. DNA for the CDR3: TGTGCCAGCTCACCGGGACAGGGATCCACTGAAGCTTTCTTT. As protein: CASSPGQGSTEAFF.

The DNA for the CDR3 is TGTGCCAGCAGCAGCAATCCCTATAATTCACCCCTCCACTTT. Amino acid sequence: CASSSNPYNSPLHF. V gene TRBV3-1 (or the pseudogene TRBV3-2) combines with J gene TRBJ1-6, with no clear D. Germline CDR1 and CDR2: LGHDT and YNNKEL (reference sequence). V lost 5 bases, J lost 2 bases, and 7 bases lay in between. This CDR3 is 14 amino acids long.